This TCR beta chain appears in the sequencing data of a study of read filtering for tumor transcriptome and immune sequencing. Study context: IR-seq gave about 3.5 to 10.27 million TCR reads per sample; RNA-seq gave roughly 80 to 1273.

This CDR3 contains 14 residues. V dropped 3 bases and J dropped 3 bases, with 11 bases sitting between them. CDR1 and CDR2 from the germline V gene are LGHNA and YNFKEQ. This clonotype was detected many times. Antigen: not known. The library was built from around 400 ng RNA with molecular barcoded adaptors for alpha/delta and beta/gamma chains. TCRdb passed the reads through MiXCR, listing each CDR3 protein once. Of some 43,000 distinct CDR3 sequences in the sample, 13% were seen once. General study findings and limits: Dropping single-read clonotypes raised IR-seq and RNA-seq shared-clonotype correlation. Even smaller IR-seq throughput identified most shared clonotypes.

The clonotype was recovered from a donor aged 40 or older with multiple myeloma. The specimen sequenced was a population of CD138-negative cells sorted from bone marrow. The rearrangement links TRBV4-2 to TRBJ1-1; D gene uncertain. The CDR3 DNA reads TGTGCCAGCAGCCAGCCCCCTGGGGACACTGAAGCTTTCTTT. Encoded protein: CASSQPPGDTEAFF.